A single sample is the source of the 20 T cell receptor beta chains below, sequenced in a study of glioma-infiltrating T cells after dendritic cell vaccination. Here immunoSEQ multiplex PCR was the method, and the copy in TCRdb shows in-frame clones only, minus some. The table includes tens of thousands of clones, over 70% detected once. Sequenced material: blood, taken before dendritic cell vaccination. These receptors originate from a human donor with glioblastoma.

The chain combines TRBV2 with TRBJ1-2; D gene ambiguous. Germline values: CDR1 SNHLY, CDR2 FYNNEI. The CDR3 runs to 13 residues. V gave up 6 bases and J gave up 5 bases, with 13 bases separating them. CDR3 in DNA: TGTGCCAGCAGAACCACAGTGTTTTATGGCTACACCTTC. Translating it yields CASRTTVFYGYTF.

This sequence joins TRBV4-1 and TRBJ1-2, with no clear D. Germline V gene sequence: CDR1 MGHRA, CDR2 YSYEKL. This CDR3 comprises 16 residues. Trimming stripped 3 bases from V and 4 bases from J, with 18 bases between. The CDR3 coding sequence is TGCGCCAGCAGCCAGGGGAGCGGCCCACCTGGCTATGGCTACACCTTC. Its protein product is CASSQGSGPPGYGYTF.

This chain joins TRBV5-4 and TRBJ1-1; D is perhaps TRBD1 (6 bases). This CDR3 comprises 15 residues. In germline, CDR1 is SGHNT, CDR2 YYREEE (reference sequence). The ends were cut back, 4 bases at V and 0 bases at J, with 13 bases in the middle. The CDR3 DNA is TGTGCCAGCAGCCCCGGGGGGGCTATGAACACTGAAGCTTTCTTT. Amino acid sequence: CASSPGGAMNTEAFF.

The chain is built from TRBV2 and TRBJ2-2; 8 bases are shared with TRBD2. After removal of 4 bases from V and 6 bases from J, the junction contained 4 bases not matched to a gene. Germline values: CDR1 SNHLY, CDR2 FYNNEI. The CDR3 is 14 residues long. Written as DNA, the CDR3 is TGTGCCAGCAGTGTGCGGGGGGAGGCCGGGGAGCTGTTTTTT. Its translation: CASSVRGEAGELFF.

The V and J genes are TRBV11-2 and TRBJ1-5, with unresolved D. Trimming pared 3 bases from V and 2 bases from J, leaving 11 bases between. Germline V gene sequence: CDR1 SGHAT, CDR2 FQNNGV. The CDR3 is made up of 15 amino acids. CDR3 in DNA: TGTGCCAGCAGCTTCAGTTCCGGAGGCAATCAGCCCCAGCATTTT. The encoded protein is CASSFSSGGNQPQHF.

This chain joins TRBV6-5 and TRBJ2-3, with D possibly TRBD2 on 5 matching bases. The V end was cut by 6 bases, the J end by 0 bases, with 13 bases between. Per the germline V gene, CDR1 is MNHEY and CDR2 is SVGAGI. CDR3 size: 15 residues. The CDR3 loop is CASRAHGGSTDTQYF. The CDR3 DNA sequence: TGTGCCAGCAGGGCACACGGCGGGAGCACAGATACGCAGTATTTT.

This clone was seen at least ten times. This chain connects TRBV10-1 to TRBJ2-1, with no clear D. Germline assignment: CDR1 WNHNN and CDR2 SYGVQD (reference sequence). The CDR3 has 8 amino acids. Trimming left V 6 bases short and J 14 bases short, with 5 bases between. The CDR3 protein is CASRTKFF. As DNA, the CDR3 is TGCGCCAGCAGGACAAAGTTCTTC.

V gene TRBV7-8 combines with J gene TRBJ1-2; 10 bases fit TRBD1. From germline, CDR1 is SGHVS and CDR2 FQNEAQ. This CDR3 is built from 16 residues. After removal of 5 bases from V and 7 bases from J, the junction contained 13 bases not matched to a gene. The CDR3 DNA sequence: TGTGCCAGCAGCCAAAATAGGGACAGGGGAGGGGGTGGCTACACCTTC. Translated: CASSQNRDRGGGGYTF.

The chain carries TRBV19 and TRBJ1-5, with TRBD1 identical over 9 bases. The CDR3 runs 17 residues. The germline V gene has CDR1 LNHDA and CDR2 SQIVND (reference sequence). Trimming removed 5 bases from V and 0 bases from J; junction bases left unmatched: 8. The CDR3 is CASSPGQGANSNQPQHF. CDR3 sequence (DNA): TGTGCCAGTAGTCCGGGACAGGGCGCGAATAGCAATCAGCCCCAGCATTTT. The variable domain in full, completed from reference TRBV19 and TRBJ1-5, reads DGGITQSPKYLFRKEGQNVTLSCEQNLNHDAMYWYRQDPGQGLRLIYYSQIVNDFQKGDIAEGYSVSREKKESFPLTVTSAQKNPTAFYLCASSPGQGANSNQPQHFGDGTRLSIL.

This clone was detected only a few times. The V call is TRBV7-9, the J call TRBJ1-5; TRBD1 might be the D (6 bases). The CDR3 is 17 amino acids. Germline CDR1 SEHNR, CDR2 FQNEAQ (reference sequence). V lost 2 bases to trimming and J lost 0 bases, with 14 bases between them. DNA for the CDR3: TGTGCCAGCAGCTTATATCCAGGGGCGAATAGCAATCAGCCCCAGCATTTT. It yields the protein CASSLYPGANSNQPQHF.

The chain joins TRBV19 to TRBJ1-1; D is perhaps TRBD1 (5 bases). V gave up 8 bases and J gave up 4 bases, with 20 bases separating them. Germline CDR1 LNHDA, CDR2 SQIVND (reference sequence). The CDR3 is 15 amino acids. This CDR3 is CASRERGADFTEAFF. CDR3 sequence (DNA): TGTGCCAGTCGGGAGAGGGGCGCGGATTTCACTGAAGCTTTCTTT.

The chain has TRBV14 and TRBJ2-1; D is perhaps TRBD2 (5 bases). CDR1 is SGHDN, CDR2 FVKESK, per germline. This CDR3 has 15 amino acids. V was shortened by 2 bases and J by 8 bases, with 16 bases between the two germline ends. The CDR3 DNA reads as TGTGCCAGCAGCCAAAAGGTCGGGAATGGTGATGAGCAGTTCTTC. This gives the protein CASSQKVGNGDEQFF.

CDR3 nucleotide sequence: TGCGCCAGCAGCTTGGTGGCAGGGGACACTGAAGCTTTCTTT. Protein product: CASSLVAGDTEAFF. The J gene is TRBJ1-1, the V gene TRBV5-1; a possible D gene is TRBD1 (6 bases). Germline-derived CDR1 and CDR2 are SGHRS and YFSETQ. Deletions cut 0 bases from V and 3 bases from J, with 9 bases between. There are 14 residues in the CDR3.

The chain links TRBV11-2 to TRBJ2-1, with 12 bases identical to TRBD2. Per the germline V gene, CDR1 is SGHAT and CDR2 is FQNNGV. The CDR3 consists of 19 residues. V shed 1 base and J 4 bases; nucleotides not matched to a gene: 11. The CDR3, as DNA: TGTGCCAGCAGCTTAGTCCTCACGCCCCTAGCGGGAGGGTACAATGAGCAGTTCTTC. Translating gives CASSLVLTPLAGGYNEQFF.

CDR3 amino acids: CASSYGGGAGYTF. CDR3 sequence (DNA): TGTGCCAGCAGTTACGGAGGGGGCGCTGGCTACACCTTC. The V and J genes are TRBV6-6 and TRBJ1-2; TRBD1 agrees at 7 bases. Germline loops: CDR1 MNHNY, CDR2 SVGAGI (reference sequence). The CDR3 is made up of 13 amino acids. Germline trimming cut 2 bases from V and 7 bases from J; bases unmatched to any gene: 4.

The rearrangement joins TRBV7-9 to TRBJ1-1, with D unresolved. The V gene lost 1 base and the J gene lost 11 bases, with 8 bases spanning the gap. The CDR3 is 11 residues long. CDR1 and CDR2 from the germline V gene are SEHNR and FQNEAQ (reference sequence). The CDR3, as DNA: TGTGCCAGCAGCTTAGGGCAGAAGGCTTTCTTT. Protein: CASSLGQKAFF.

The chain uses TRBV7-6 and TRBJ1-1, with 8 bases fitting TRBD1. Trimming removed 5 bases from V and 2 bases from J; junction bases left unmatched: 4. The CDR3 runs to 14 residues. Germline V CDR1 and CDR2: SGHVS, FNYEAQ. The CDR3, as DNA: TGTGCCAGCAGCGAAGGGACAGGCAACACTGAAGCTTTCTTT. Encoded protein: CASSEGTGNTEAFF.

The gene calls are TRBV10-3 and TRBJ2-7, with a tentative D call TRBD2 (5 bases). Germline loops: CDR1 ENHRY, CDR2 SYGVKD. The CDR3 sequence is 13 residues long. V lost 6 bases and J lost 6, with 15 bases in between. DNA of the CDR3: TGTGCCATCAGCGGGAAAGGGTTAGGCGAGCAGTACGTC. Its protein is CAISGKGLGEQYV.

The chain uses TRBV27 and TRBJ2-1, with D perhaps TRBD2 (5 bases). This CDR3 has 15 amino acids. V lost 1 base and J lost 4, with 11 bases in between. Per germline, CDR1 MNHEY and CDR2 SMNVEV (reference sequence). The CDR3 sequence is CASSLYSEVYNEQFF. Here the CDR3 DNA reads TGTGCCAGCAGTTTATACTCGGAGGTATACAATGAGCAGTTCTTC.

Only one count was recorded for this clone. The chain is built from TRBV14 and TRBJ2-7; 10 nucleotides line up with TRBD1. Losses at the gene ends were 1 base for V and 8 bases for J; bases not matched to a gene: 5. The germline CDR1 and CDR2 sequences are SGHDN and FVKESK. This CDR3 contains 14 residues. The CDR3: CASSQAGTGAKQYF. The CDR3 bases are TGTGCCAGCAGCCAAGCCGGGACAGGGGCTAAGCAGTACTTC.